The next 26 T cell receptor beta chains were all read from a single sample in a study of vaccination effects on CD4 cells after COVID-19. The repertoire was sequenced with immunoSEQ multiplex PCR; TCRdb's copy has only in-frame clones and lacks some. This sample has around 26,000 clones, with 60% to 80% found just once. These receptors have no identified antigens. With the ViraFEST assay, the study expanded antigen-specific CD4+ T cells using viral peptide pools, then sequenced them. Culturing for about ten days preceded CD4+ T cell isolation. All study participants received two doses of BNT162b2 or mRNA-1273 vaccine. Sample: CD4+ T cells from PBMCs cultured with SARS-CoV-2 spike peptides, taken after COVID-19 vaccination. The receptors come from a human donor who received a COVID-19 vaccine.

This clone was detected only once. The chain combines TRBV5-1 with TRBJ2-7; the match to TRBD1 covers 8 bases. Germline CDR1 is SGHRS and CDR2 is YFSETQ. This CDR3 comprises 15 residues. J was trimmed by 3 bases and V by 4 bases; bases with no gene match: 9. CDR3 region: CASSTWTGIGYEQYF. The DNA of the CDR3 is TGCGCCAGCAGCACCTGGACAGGGATCGGCTACGAGCAGTACTTC.

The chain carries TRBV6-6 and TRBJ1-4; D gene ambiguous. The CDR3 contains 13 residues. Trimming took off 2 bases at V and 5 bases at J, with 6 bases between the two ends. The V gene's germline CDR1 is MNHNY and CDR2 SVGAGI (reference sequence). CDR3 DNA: TGTGCCAGCAGTTACGTAGGGAATGAAAAACTGTTTTTT. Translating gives CASSYVGNEKLFF.

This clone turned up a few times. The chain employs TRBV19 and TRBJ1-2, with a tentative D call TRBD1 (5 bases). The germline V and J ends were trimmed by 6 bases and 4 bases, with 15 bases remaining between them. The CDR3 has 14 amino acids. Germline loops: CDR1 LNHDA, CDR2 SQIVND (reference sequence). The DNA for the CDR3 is TGTGCCAGTAGCCGACAGAAATCCAGCTATGGCTACACCTTC. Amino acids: CASSRQKSSYGYTF.

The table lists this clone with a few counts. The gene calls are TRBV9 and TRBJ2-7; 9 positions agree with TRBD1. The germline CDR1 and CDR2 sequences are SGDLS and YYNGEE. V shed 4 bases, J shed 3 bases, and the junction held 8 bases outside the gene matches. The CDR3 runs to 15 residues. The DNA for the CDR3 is TGTGCCAGCAGCCCACGGACAGGGGTGATCTACGAGCAGTACTTC. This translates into CASSPRTGVIYEQYF.

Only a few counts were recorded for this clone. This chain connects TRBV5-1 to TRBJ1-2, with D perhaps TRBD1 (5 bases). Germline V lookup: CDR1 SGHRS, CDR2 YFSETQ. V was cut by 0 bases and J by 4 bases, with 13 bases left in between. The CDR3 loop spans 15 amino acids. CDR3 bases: TGCGCCAGCAGCTTGGAGCAGGGCCCCATCTATGGCTACACCTTC. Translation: CASSLEQGPIYGYTF.

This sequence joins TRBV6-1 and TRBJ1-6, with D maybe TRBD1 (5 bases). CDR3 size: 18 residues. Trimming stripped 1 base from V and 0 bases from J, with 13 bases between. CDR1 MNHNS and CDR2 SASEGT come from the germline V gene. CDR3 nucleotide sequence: TGTGCCAGCAGTGAAGTAGACAGACGAAGCTCCTATAATTCACCCCTCCACTTT. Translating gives CASSEVDRRSSYNSPLHF.

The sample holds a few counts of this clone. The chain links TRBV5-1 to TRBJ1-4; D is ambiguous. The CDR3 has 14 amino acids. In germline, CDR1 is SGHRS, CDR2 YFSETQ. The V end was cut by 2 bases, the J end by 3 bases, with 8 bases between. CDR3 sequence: CASSLEGANEKLFF. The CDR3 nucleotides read TGCGCCAGCAGCTTAGAAGGTGCTAATGAAAAACTGTTTTTT.

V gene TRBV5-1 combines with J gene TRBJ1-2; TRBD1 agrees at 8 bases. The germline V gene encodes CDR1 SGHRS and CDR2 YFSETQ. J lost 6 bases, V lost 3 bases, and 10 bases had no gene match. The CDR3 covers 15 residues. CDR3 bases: TGCGCCAGCAGCTCCTCGGACAGGGTCAATCATGGCTACACCTTC. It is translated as CASSSSDRVNHGYTF. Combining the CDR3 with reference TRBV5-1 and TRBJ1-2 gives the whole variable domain KAGVTQTPRYLIKTRGQQVTLSCSPISGHRSVSWYQQTPGQGLQFLFEYFSETQRNKGNFPGRFSGRQFSNSRSEMNVSTLELGDSALYLCASSSSDRVNHGYTFGSGTRLTVV.

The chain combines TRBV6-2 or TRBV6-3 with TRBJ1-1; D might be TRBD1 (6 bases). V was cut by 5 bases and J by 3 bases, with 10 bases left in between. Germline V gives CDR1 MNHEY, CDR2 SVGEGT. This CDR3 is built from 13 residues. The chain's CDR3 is CASSLTGYTEAFF. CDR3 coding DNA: TGTGCCAGCAGTCTAACAGGGTACACTGAAGCTTTCTTT.

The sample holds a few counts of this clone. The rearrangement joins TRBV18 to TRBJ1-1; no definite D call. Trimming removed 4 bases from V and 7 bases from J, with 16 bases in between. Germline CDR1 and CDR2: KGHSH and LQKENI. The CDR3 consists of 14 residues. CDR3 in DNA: TGTGCCAGCTCACGTTCCGTCTCGGCCCTTGAAGCTTTCTTT. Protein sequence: CASSRSVSALEAFF.

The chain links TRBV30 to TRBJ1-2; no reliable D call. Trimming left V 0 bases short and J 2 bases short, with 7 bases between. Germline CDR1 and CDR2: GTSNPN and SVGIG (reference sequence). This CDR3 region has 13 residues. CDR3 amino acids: CAWSVSQNYGYTF. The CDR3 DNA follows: TGTGCCTGGAGTGTAAGTCAGAACTATGGCTACACCTTC.

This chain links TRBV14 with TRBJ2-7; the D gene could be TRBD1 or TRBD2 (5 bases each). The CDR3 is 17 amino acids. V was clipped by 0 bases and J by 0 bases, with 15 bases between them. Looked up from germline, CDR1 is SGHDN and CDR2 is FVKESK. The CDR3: CASSQDSWDPSSYEQYF. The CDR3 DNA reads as TGTGCCAGCAGCCAAGATTCGTGGGACCCTAGCTCCTACGAGCAGTACTTC.

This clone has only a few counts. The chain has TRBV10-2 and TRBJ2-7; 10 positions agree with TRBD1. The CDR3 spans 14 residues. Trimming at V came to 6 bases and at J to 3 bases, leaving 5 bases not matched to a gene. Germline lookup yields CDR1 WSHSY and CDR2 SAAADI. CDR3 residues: CASSPGQGSYEQYF. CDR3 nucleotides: TGCGCCAGCAGCCCGGGACAGGGGAGCTACGAGCAGTACTTC.

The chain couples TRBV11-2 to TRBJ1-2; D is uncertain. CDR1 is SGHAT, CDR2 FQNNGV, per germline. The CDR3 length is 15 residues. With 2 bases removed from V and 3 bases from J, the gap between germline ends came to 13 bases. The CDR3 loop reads CASSLIKIRDYGYTF. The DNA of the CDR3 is TGTGCCAGCAGCTTAATCAAGATACGAGACTATGGCTACACCTTC.

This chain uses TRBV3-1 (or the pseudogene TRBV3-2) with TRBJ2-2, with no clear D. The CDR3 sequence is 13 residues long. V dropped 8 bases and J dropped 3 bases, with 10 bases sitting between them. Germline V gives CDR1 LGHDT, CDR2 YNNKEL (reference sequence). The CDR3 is CASFWSDTGELFF. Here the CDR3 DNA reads TGTGCCAGCTTTTGGTCGGACACCGGGGAGCTGTTTTTT.

The CDR3 nucleotides read TGCGCCAGCAAGGGAGAAACCGAGCAGTACTTC. Protein product: CASKGETEQYF. The rearrangement joins TRBV5-1 to TRBJ2-7; D possibly corresponds to TRBD2 (5 bases). V shed 6 bases and J shed 6 bases, with 10 bases lying between them. The CDR3 is 11 residues long. Germline V gives CDR1 SGHRS, CDR2 YFSETQ.

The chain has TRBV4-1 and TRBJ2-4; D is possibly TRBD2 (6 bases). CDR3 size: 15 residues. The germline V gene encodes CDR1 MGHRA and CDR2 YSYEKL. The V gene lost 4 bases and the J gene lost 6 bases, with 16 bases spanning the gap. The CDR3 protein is CASSPEADGRNIQYF. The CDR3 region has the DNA TGCGCCAGCAGCCCAGAGGCCGACGGGAGAAACATTCAGTACTTC.

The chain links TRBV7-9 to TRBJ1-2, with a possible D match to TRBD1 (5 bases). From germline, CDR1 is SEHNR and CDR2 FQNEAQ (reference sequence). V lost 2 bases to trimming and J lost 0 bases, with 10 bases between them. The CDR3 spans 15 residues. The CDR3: CASSLMDTPNYGYTF. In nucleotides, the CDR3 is TGTGCCAGCAGCTTAATGGACACCCCTAACTATGGCTACACCTTC.

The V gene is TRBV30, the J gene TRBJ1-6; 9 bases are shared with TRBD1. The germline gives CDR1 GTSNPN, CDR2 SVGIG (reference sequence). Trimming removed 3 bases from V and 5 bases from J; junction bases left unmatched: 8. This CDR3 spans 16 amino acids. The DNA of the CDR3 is TGTGCCTGGAGCCGGGACAGGGCCGCTAATAATTCACCCCTCCACTTT. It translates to CAWSRDRAANNSPLHF.

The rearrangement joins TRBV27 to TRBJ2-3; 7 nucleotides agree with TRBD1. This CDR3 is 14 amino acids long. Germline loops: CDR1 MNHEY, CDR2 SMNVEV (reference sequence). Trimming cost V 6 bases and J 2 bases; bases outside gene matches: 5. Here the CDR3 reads CASSRGQYTDTQYF. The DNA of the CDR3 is TGTGCCAGCAGCCGGGGACAGTACACAGATACGCAGTATTTT.

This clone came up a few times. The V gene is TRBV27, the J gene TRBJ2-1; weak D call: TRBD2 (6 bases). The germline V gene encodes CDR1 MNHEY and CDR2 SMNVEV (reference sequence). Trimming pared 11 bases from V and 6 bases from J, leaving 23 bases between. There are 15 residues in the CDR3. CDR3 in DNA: TGTGCCTCCGCCCCGCGGGACCTGCCCGGCAATGAGCAGTTCTTC. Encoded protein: CASAPRDLPGNEQFF.

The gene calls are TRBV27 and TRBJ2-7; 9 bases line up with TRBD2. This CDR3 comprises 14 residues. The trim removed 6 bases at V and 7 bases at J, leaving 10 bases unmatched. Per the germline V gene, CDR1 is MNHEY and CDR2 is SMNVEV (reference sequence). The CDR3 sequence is CASRVAGVLREQYF. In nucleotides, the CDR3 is TGTGCCAGCAGAGTAGCGGGGGTCTTACGAGAGCAGTACTTC.

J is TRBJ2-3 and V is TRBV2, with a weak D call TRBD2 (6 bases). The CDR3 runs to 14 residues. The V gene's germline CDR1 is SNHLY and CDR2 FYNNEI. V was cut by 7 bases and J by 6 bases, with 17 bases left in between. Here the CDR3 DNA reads TGTGCCAGCACCCCGGACTACCGCGGGGATACGCAGTATTTT. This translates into CASTPDYRGDTQYF.

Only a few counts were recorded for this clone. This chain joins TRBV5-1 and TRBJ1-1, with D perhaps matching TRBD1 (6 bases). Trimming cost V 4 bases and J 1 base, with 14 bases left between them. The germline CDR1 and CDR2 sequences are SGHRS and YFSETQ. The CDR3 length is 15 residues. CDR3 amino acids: CASSPREGGNTEAFF. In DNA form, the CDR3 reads TGCGCCAGCAGCCCCCGGGAGGGGGGGAACACTGAAGCTTTCTTT.

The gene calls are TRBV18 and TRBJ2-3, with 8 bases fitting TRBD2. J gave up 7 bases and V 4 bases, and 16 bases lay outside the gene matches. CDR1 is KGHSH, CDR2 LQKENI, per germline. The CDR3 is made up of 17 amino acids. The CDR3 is CASSLGLANPSGNTQYF. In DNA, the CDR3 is TGTGCCAGCTCACTCGGACTAGCTAATCCCTCGGGAAATACGCAGTATTTT.

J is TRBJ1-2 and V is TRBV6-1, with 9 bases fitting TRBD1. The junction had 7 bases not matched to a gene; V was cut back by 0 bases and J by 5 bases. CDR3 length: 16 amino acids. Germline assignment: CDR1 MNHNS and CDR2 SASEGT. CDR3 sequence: CASSEAGTGLLYGYTF. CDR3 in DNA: TGTGCCAGCAGTGAAGCGGGGACAGGGCTCTTGTATGGCTACACCTTC.